This passage covers 18 T cell receptor beta chains from one sample sequenced in a study of T cells in localized non-small cell lung cancer. The repertoire was sequenced with immunoSEQ multiplex PCR; TCRdb's copy has only in-frame clones and lacks some. Altogether approximately 37,000 clones are present, about 88% being singletons, with the ten largest covering 3.5%. The sample consisted of peripheral blood, taken before any cancer treatment. These receptors were collected from a man aged 18 to 55 with stage I lung adenocarcinoma.

The genes are TRBV13 and TRBJ2-7; D gene ambiguous. Trimming left V 0 bases short and J 3 bases short, with 9 bases between. Germline assignment: CDR1 PRHDT and CDR2 FYEKMQ (reference sequence). The CDR3 is 14 residues long. The CDR3 coding sequence is TGTGCCAGCAGCTTAGGACAGTTATTCTACGAGCAGTACTTC. Amino acids: CASSLGQLFYEQYF.

V gene TRBV2 combines with J gene TRBJ1-5; D is uncertain. The V and J ends lost 8 bases and 1 base respectively, with 18 bases between them. Germline lookup yields CDR1 SNHLY and CDR2 FYNNEI. The CDR3 runs to 16 residues. Here the CDR3 DNA reads TGTGCCAGCCGGGAAGGGTCGGAGGAGAGCAATCAGCCCCAGCATTTT. It yields the protein CASREGSEESNQPQHF. Looking up the rest from reference TRBV2 and TRBJ1-5 gives the full variable domain: EPEVTQTPSHQVTQMGQEVILRCVPISNHLYFYWYRQILGQKVEFLVSFYNNEISEKSEIFDDQFSVERPDGSNFTLKIRSTKLEDSAMYFCASREGSEESNQPQHFGDGTRLSIL.

The chain combines TRBV9 with TRBJ2-1; D is perhaps TRBD1 or TRBD2 (6 bases each). From germline, CDR1 is SGDLS and CDR2 YYNGEE. The CDR3 consists of 16 residues. V lost 4 bases to trimming and J lost 9 bases, with 23 bases between them. The CDR3 DNA follows: TGTGCCAGCAGCCAAACGGGGGCAGGGGCCCTTAGTGAGCAGTTCTTC. Protein sequence: CASSQTGAGALSEQFF.

V gene TRBV23-1 combines with J gene TRBJ1-1; 8 positions match TRBD1. TRBV23-1 is known as an ORF, though its function is uncertain. V trimming: 0 bases; J trimming: 0 bases; junction bases outside the gene matches: 15. The CDR3 consists of 20 residues. CDR3 in amino acids: CASSQSPGTGSFYMNTEAFF. CDR3 DNA: TGCGCCAGCAGTCAATCTCCCGGGACAGGATCCTTTTACATGAACACTGAAGCTTTCTTT.

The V call is TRBV6-5, the J call TRBJ1-1; D is undetermined. Between the trimmed V and J ends, which lost 0 bases and 1 base, there was a span of 12 bases. The germline V gene has CDR1 MNHEY and CDR2 SVGAGI. CDR3 length equals 16 residues. The CDR3 loop reads CASSYSVRTANTEAFF. The DNA for the CDR3 is TGTGCCAGCAGTTACTCGGTGCGGACGGCGAACACTGAAGCTTTCTTT.

V usage is TRBV6-5 and J usage is TRBJ1-4, with D hard to call. Germline V gene sequence: CDR1 MNHEY, CDR2 SVGAGI. Trimming took 10 bases from V and 3 from J, leaving 15 bases between them. The CDR3 is 14 amino acids. The CDR3 reads CATSPVLSNEKLFF. In DNA form, the CDR3 reads TGTGCCACCAGCCCGGTGCTTTCTAATGAAAAACTGTTTTTT.

V usage is TRBV15 and J usage is TRBJ2-5; D is possibly TRBD1 (5 bases). From germline, CDR1 is LNHNV and CDR2 YYDKDF (reference sequence). V was clipped by 5 bases and J by 2 bases, with 12 bases between them. This CDR3 is built from 14 residues. The chain's CDR3 is CATSETAMQETQYF. Written as DNA, the CDR3 is TGTGCCACCAGCGAGACAGCGATGCAAGAGACCCAGTACTTC.

This clone appeared once. The rearrangement uses TRBV7-9 and TRBJ1-2, with 9 bases lining up with TRBD1. With V trimmed by 6 bases and J by 6 bases, 14 bases remained unmatched. CDR1 and CDR2 from the germline V gene are SEHNR and FQNEAQ (reference sequence). The CDR3 totals 16 residues. CDR3 sequence (DNA): TGTGCCAGCAGACCTCCGGGGTGGGGACAGGGTGATGGCTACACCTTC. It translates to CASRPPGWGQGDGYTF. Full variable domain (outside the CDR3, taken from reference TRBV7-9 and TRBJ1-2): DTGVSQNPRHKITKRGQNVTFRCDPISEHNRLYWYRQTLGQGPEFLTYFQNEAQLEKSRLLSDRFSAERPKGSFSTLEIQRTEQGDSAMYLCASRPPGWGQGDGYTFGSGTRLTVV.

This clone was seen a few times. This sequence joins TRBV28 and TRBJ2-7; maybe TRBD1 (5 bases). Germline CDR1 and CDR2: MDHEN and SYDVKM. CDR3 length: 15 amino acids. V was shortened by 2 bases and J by 0 bases, with 11 bases between the two germline ends. This CDR3 reads CASSLPTASSYEQYF. In nucleotides, the CDR3 is TGTGCCAGCAGTTTACCGACAGCCAGCTCCTACGAGCAGTACTTC.

The rearrangement uses TRBV19 and TRBJ2-3; TRBD2 might be the D (6 bases). The ends were cut back, 1 base at V and 14 bases at J, with 13 bases in the middle. Germline CDR1 and CDR2: LNHDA and SQIVND (reference sequence). The CDR3 is made up of 12 amino acids. The CDR3 nucleotides are TGTGCCAGTAGTATAGGGGGCAGCGGGCTGTATTTT. Protein: CASSIGGSGLYF.

This clone was found a few times. V is TRBV5-6 and J is TRBJ1-3; 8 bases map to TRBD1. Germline V gene lookup returns CDR1 SGHDT and CDR2 YYEEEE. V dropped 0 bases and J dropped 0; count of bases not matched to a gene: 5. The CDR3 length is 17 residues. CDR3 sequence (DNA): TGTGCCAGCAGCTTGGCAGGGACAGGCCCCTCTGGAAACACCATATATTTT. Protein sequence: CASSLAGTGPSGNTIYF.

Written as DNA, the CDR3 is TGTGCCAGCAGCTTAAGGGCCACAGCGGGGCCTAGCACAGATACGCAGTATTTT. Its translation is CASSLRATAGPSTDTQYF. The V gene is TRBV7-2, the J gene TRBJ2-3; 7 bases fit TRBD2. Losses at the gene ends were 2 bases for V and 0 bases for J; bases not matched to a gene: 11. The CDR3 runs to 18 residues. The germline V gene encodes CDR1 SGHTA and CDR2 FQGNSA.

This clone was counted only a few times. The V and J genes are TRBV30 and TRBJ1-5; D possibly corresponds to TRBD1 (5 bases). Per the germline V gene, CDR1 is GTSNPN and CDR2 is SVGIG (reference sequence). The CDR3 sequence is 15 residues long. V was shortened by 2 bases and J by 1 base, with 12 bases between the two germline ends. DNA for the CDR3: TGTGCCTGGAGTCGGGGGGTCTTAAGCAATCAGCCCCAGCATTTT. Its translation: CAWSRGVLSNQPQHF.

The gene calls are TRBV5-1 and TRBJ1-2; 9 positions agree with TRBD1. The CDR3 runs 15 residues. Germline CDR1 reads SGHRS; CDR2 reads YFSETQ. J gave up 4 bases and V 4 bases, and 8 bases lay outside the gene matches. CDR3 amino acids: CASSGGQGGAYGYTF. The CDR3 DNA sequence: TGCGCCAGCAGCGGGGGACAGGGTGGGGCCTATGGCTACACCTTC.

The chain is built from TRBV7-9 and TRBJ1-5; 9 positions match TRBD1. Per germline, CDR1 SEHNR and CDR2 FQNEAQ (reference sequence). This CDR3 region has 15 residues. The ends lost 6 bases at V and 0 bases at J; junction bases unmatched: 3. This CDR3 is CASSPGQGSNQPQHF. CDR3 in DNA: TGTGCCAGCAGTCCGGGACAGGGTAGCAATCAGCCCCAGCATTTT. Filled out from reference TRBV7-9 and TRBJ1-5, the complete variable domain reads DTGVSQNPRHKITKRGQNVTFRCDPISEHNRLYWYRQTLGQGPEFLTYFQNEAQLEKSRLLSDRFSAERPKGSFSTLEIQRTEQGDSAMYLCASSPGQGSNQPQHFGDGTRLSIL.

V and J are TRBV7-2 and TRBJ2-5, with 10 bases lining up with TRBD2. J lost 2 bases, V lost 5 bases, and 5 bases had no gene match. The CDR3 is 15 amino acids. Germline assignment: CDR1 SGHTA and CDR2 FQGNSA. The CDR3: CASSLLAGSQETQYF. The CDR3 DNA is TGTGCCAGCAGCCTACTAGCGGGGAGTCAAGAGACCCAGTACTTC.

V is TRBV19 and J is TRBJ2-2, with D perhaps given as TRBD1 or TRBD2 (6 bases each). This CDR3 is 16 amino acids long. The V and J ends lost 7 bases and 1 base respectively, with 16 bases between them. Germline CDR1 and CDR2: LNHDA and SQIVND (reference sequence). DNA for the CDR3: TGTGCCAGTACCTCCCCCGGGGGCTTGAACACCGGGGAGCTGTTTTTT. Translating gives CASTSPGGLNTGELFF.

The chain is built from TRBV7-2 and TRBJ1-3; 7 bases are shared with TRBD1. The CDR3 extends over 15 amino acids. Germline assignment: CDR1 SGHTA and CDR2 FQGNSA. Trimming removed 0 bases from V and 2 bases from J; junction bases left unmatched: 1. CDR3 in amino acids: CASSLATGTGNTIYF. The CDR3 DNA reads as TGTGCCAGCAGCTTAGCGACAGGGACTGGAAACACCATATATTTT. Full variable domain (remainder filled in from reference TRBV7-2 and TRBJ1-3): GAGVSQSPSNKVTEKGKDVELRCDPISGHTALYWYRQSLGQGLEFLIYFQGNSAPDKSGLPSDRFSAERTGGSVSTLTIQRTQQEDSAVYLCASSLATGTGNTIYFGEGSWLTVV.